Below, 11 T cell receptor beta chains from the same sample are listed, as sequenced in a study of blood T cell repertoires in COVID-19. Assay used: immunoSEQ multiplex PCR; TCRdb lists only in-frame clones, some missing. Seen here are roughly 130,000 clones, about nine tenths observed once, and the top ten hold 4.6%. The sample taken for sequencing was peripheral blood. The source is a man aged 60 to 69 with COVID-19, enrolled during active disease.

The CDR3 sequence is CASSRQGWASPLHF. The CDR3 nucleotides read TGTGCCAGCAGTCGACAGGGATGGGCATCACCCCTCCACTTT. V and J are TRBV2 and TRBJ1-6, with 7 bases lining up with TRBD1. CDR3 length: 14 residues. CDR1 and CDR2 (germline): SNHLY, FYNNEI. With 5 bases clipped from V and 10 bases from J, the junction kept 8 bases outside the gene matches.

The rearrangement joins TRBV4-2 to TRBJ1-2; D perhaps matches TRBD1 (6 bases). Trimming cost V 1 base and J 4 bases, with 7 bases left between them. This CDR3 is built from 13 residues. Per germline, CDR1 LGHNA and CDR2 YNFKEQ. CDR3 bases: TGTGCCAGCAGCCAAGGGACAGTCTATGGCTACACCTTC. Residues: CASSQGTVYGYTF.

This chain joins TRBV12-5 and TRBJ2-7; 7 positions agree with TRBD2. CDR1 and CDR2 from the germline V gene are LGHNT and FRNRAP. The CDR3 extends over 14 amino acids. Trimming at V came to 8 bases and at J to 3 bases, leaving 10 bases not matched to a gene. The CDR3 nucleotides are TGTGCTAGTTCCCTGGGGGGGACGGGCTACGAGCAGTACTTC. This encodes CASSLGGTGYEQYF.

The genes are TRBV18 and TRBJ2-6; the match to TRBD1 covers 8 bases. The CDR3 is 16 residues long. Germline lookup yields CDR1 KGHSH and CDR2 LQKENI. Trimming at V came to 0 bases and at J to 11 bases, leaving 9 bases not matched to a gene. The CDR3 DNA reads TGTGCCAGCTCACCACCGACAGGACAGGGCCTAGACGTCCTGACTTTC. This codes for CASSPPTGQGLDVLTF.

The rearrangement links TRBV6-4 to TRBJ2-3; 14 bases fit TRBD2. CDR1 and CDR2 (germline): MRHNA, SNTAGT. This CDR3 is 16 amino acids long. V was pared by 10 bases and J by 5 bases, with 11 bases of the junction left unmatched. In DNA, the CDR3 is TGTGCCACCCGCCCGACTAGCGGGAGGGCCCAAGATACGCAGTATTTT. Translating gives CATRPTSGRAQDTQYF.

The chain links TRBV6-4 to TRBJ2-1; D gene ambiguous. The CDR3 length is 14 residues. Germline V CDR1 and CDR2: MRHNA, SNTAGT. Trimming removed 0 bases at V and 4 bases at J, with 7 bases between. This chain's CDR3 is CASSDSPSYNEQFF. The DNA for the CDR3 is TGTGCCAGCAGTGACTCACCCAGTTACAATGAGCAGTTCTTC.

The rearrangement links TRBV2 to TRBJ1-2, with 9 bases aligning to TRBD1. Germline assignment: CDR1 SNHLY and CDR2 FYNNEI. V shed 6 bases and J 7 bases; nucleotides not matched to a gene: 12. This CDR3 spans 15 amino acids. The CDR3 DNA reads as TGTGCCAGCAGAGCCGATGGGACAGGGAGCGTTGGCTACACCTTC. This codes for CASRADGTGSVGYTF.

The chain joins TRBV24-1 to TRBJ1-1, with a weak D call TRBD1 (5 bases). V shed 2 bases and J shed 3 bases, with 9 bases lying between them. Germline assignment: CDR1 KGHDR and CDR2 SFDVKD. This CDR3 has 14 amino acids. The CDR3 is CATSDSGGDTEAFF. CDR3 in DNA: TGTGCCACCAGTGATTCCGGGGGGGACACTGAAGCTTTCTTT.

The genes are TRBV19 and TRBJ1-1; tentatively, D is TRBD1 (5 bases). This CDR3 spans 16 amino acids. The germline gives CDR1 LNHDA, CDR2 SQIVND (reference sequence). Between the trimmed V and J ends, which lost 0 bases and 0 bases, there was a span of 11 bases. In nucleotides, the CDR3 is TGTGCCAGTAGTATAGACCGGGCAGGGCTGAACACTGAAGCTTTCTTT. Translated: CASSIDRAGLNTEAFF.

J is TRBJ2-3 and V is TRBV2; D remains unclear. The ends were cut back, 7 bases at V and 3 bases at J, with 11 bases in the middle. This CDR3 contains 13 residues. Germline lookup yields CDR1 SNHLY and CDR2 FYNNEI. Here the CDR3 DNA reads TGTGCCAGCACAACAGAAAGGACAGATACGCAGTATTTT. Translation gives CASTTERTDTQYF. Looking up the rest from reference TRBV2 and TRBJ2-3 gives the full variable domain: EPEVTQTPSHQVTQMGQEVILRCVPISNHLYFYWYRQILGQKVEFLVSFYNNEISEKSEIFDDQFSVERPDGSNFTLKIRSTKLEDSAMYFCASTTERTDTQYFGPGTRLTVL.

This chain joins TRBV10-3 and TRBJ2-2; 10 nucleotides agree with TRBD1. V trimming: 9 bases; J trimming: 6 bases; junction bases outside the gene matches: 4. Germline CDR1 and CDR2: ENHRY and SYGVKD. The CDR3 has 13 residues. CDR3 in amino acids: CAIGQGVSGELFF. The CDR3 coding sequence is TGTGCCATAGGACAGGGGGTATCCGGGGAGCTGTTTTTT.